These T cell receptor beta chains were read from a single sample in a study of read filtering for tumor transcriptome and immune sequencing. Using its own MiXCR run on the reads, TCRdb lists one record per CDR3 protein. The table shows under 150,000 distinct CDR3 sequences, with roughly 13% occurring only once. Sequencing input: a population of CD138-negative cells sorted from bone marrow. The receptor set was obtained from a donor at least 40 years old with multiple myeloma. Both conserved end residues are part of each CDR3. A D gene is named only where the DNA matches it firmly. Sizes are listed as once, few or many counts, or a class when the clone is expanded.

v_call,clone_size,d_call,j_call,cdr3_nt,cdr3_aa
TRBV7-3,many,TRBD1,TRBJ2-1,TGTGCCAGCAGCCACCCCCGGGACAGGGACAATGAGCAGTTCTTC,CASSHPRDRDNEQFF
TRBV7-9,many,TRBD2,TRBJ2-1,TGTGCCAGCAGCCAGACTAGCGGGAGGGCCTATGAGCAGTTCTTC,CASSQTSGRAYEQFF
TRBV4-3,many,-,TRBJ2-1,TGCGCCAGCAGCCAAGGAAGCATGGGTGAGCAGTTCTTC,CASSQGSMGEQFF
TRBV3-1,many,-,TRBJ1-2,TGTGCCAGCAGCCGTAACCGGGACGGAACCTATGGCTACACCTTC,CASSRNRDGTYGYTF
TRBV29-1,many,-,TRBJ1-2,TGCAGCGGAGGGACCGACTATGGCTACACCTTC,CSGGTDYGYTF
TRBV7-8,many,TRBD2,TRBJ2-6,TGTGCCAGCAGCCGCCTTTCGAGAAGTTCGACTAGCGGGAGGAACTCTGGGGCCAACGTCCTGACTTTC,CASSRLSRSSTSGRNSGANVLTF
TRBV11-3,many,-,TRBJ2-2,TGTGCCAGCAGCCCCGGGCCCTCCATTATCGTGGAGCTGTTTTTT,CASSPGPSIIVELFF
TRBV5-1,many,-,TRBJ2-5,TGCGCCAGCAGCTTGGGGGGGAAAGAGACCCAGTACTTC,CASSLGGKETQYF
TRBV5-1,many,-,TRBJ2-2,TGCGCCAGCAGCTCTCGACAGGGAGGGGACACCGGGGAGCTGTTTTTT,CASSSRQGGDTGELFF
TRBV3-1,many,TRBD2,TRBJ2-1,TGTGCCAGCAGCGGTCCGGGACTAGCGGGAGTTGCTGAGCAGTTCTTC,CASSGPGLAGVAEQFF